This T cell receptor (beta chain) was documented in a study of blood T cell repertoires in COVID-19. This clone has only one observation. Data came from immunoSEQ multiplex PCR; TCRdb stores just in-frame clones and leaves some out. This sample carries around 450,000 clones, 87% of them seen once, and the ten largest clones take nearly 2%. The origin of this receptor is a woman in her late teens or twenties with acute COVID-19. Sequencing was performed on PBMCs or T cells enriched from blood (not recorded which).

The CDR3 loop is CASSPEVPGAYEQYF. In nucleotides, the CDR3 is TGTGCCAGCAGTCCGGAGGTTCCCGGAGCCTACGAGCAGTACTTC. The rearrangement links TRBV27 to TRBJ2-7; D is possibly TRBD2 (5 bases). Deletions cut 5 bases from V and 2 bases from J, with 16 bases between. CDR1 MNHEY and CDR2 SMNVEV come from the germline V gene (reference sequence). This CDR3 has 15 residues.